Listed below are T cell receptor beta chains from one sample, sequenced in a study of T cells after yellow fever vaccination. TCRdb itself ran the 5' RACE reads through MiXCR, one entry per CDR3 protein. The table records 350,000 to 450,000 distinct CDR3 sequences, 6.2% of them present only once. The sample was PBMCs, taken 5 days after the yellow fever booster vaccination. All receptors come from a man aged 25 to 40 who received the YFV17D yellow fever vaccine. Each CDR3 is given with its conserved first and last residue. The D gene is left open where the match is weak. Expanded clones are given a class, and other clones once, few, many or no size at all.

d_gene: .; j_gene: TRBJ2-5; abundance: many; v_gene: TRBV20-1; CDR3aa: CSAKRGQETQYF; CDR3nt: TGCAGTGCTAAAAGGGGCCAAGAGACCCAGTACTTC
d_gene: .; j_gene: TRBJ1-3; abundance: few; v_gene: TRBV6-2/TRBV6-3; CDR3aa: CASNKNSGNTIYF; CDR3nt: TGTGCCAGCAACAAGAACTCTGGAAACACCATATATTTT
d_gene: .; j_gene: TRBJ2-5; abundance: many; v_gene: TRBV7-2; CDR3aa: CASSFTERRVETQYF; CDR3nt: TGTGCCAGCAGCTTTACTGAACGTAGGGTAGAGACCCAGTACTTC
d_gene: .; j_gene: TRBJ2-5; abundance: many; v_gene: TRBV6-2/TRBV6-3; CDR3aa: CASIPGRSWETQYF; CDR3nt: TGTGCCAGCATCCCGGGGAGGTCCTGGGAGACCCAGTACTTC
d_gene: .; j_gene: TRBJ2-3; abundance: many; v_gene: TRBV18; CDR3aa: CASSPVGATDTQYF; CDR3nt: TGTGCCAGCTCACCGGTCGGGGCCACAGATACGCAGTATTTT
d_gene: .; j_gene: TRBJ1-2; abundance: .; v_gene: TRBV7-2; CDR3aa: CASSLGLGGNGYTF; CDR3nt: TGTGCCAGCAGCTTAGGGTTAGGGGGAAATGGCTACACCTTC
d_gene: .; j_gene: TRBJ1-5; abundance: .; v_gene: TRBV19; CDR3aa: CASSAGFQPQHF; CDR3nt: TGTGCCAGTTCAGCAGGGTTTCAGCCCCAGCATTTT
d_gene: .; j_gene: TRBJ2-7; abundance: many; v_gene: TRBV5-1; CDR3aa: CASSLGPQYEQYF; CDR3nt: TGCGCCAGCAGCTTGGGGCCCCAGTACGAGCAGTACTTC
d_gene: .; j_gene: TRBJ2-7; abundance: many; v_gene: TRBV10-3; CDR3aa: CAIKGAQEQYF; CDR3nt: TGTGCCATCAAGGGAGCGCAGGAGCAGTACTTC
d_gene: .; j_gene: TRBJ2-2; abundance: few; v_gene: TRBV29-1; CDR3aa: CSVEGRGRGTGELFF; CDR3nt: TGCAGCGTTGAAGGGCGGGGTCGGGGCACCGGGGAGCTGTTTTTT
d_gene: .; j_gene: TRBJ1-5; abundance: .; v_gene: TRBV11-2; CDR3aa: CASSLGPTPNQPQHF; CDR3nt: TGTGCCAGCAGCTTAGGCCCAACCCCCAATCAGCCCCAGCATTTT
d_gene: .; j_gene: TRBJ2-7; abundance: .; v_gene: TRBV27; CDR3aa: CASSASPGDPGDEQYF; CDR3nt: TGTGCCAGCAGTGCCTCCCCAGGGGACCCTGGAGACGAGCAGTACTTC
d_gene: .; j_gene: TRBJ2-5; abundance: few; v_gene: TRBV7-9; CDR3aa: CASSHASGGRETQYF; CDR3nt: TGTGCCAGCAGCCATGCTTCCGGGGGAAGAGAGACCCAGTACTTC
d_gene: .; j_gene: TRBJ2-5; abundance: few; v_gene: TRBV6-2/TRBV6-3; CDR3aa: CASSQRRSQETQYF; CDR3nt: TGTGCCAGCAGTCAGCGTAGGTCCCAAGAGACCCAGTACTTC